The following is a TCR beta chain sequence with its context. The data belong to a study of blood T cell repertoires in COVID-19. Looking at the study overall: COVID-19 samples, acute and convalescent, were from the United States, Italy and Spain. Sources were T cells, B-cell-depleted T cells, or PBMCs; the material itself was cDNA or gDNA.

This CDR3 spans 14 amino acids. The V end lost 5 bases, the J end lost 3 bases, and 13 bases lay between the germline ends. CDR1 is MNHEY, CDR2 SVGAGI, per germline. As originally analysed: Estimation of nucleated cell counts relied on the amplification of reference gene primers. The method was immunoSEQ multiplex PCR; TCRdb's version includes in-frame clones alone and lacks a portion of them. V, J and clone size were drawn from that table, and D and trimming were deduced from the DNA. Among some 140,000 clones listed, about four fifths were seen once. The chain carries TRBV6-5 and TRBJ1-2; D is unresolved. Sequenced: peripheral blood. The source of this sequence is a woman in her fifties or sixties with acute or convalescent COVID-19. In DNA form, the CDR3 reads TGTGCCAGCAGTCCATCCTATCTGGACTATGGCTACACCTTC. It is translated as CASSPSYLDYGYTF.